One and the same sample provided the 6 T cell receptor beta chains below, sequenced in a study of cytomegalovirus exposure and HLA in healthy donors. PCR primers comprised 60 Vbeta and 13 Jbeta primers. The protocol was immunoSEQ multiplex PCR, while the TCRdb copy is restricted to in-frame clones and leaves out a portion. Reported are roughly 220,000 clones; the ten largest clones contain about 1.1%. Specimen: PBMCs. All receptors derive from a girl aged 2-9 years in good health and CMV-seropositive.

The V and J genes are TRBV4-1 and TRBJ1-1, with D perhaps matching TRBD1 (5 bases). CDR1 and CDR2 (germline): MGHRA, YSYEKL. The CDR3 runs 15 residues. V was shortened by 2 bases and J by 4 bases, with 14 bases between the two germline ends. CDR3 DNA: TGCGCCAGCAGCCAAAATGGAGCGGGGGGCACTGAAGCTTTCTTT. This translates into CASSQNGAGGTEAFF.

CDR3 nucleotides: TGTGCCAGCAGTACTTACTACGAGCAGTACTTC. Protein: CASSTYYEQYF. V is TRBV5-8 and J is TRBJ2-7; D not resolved. The CDR3 contains 11 residues. Trimming took 5 bases from V and 3 from J, leaving 6 bases between them. In germline, CDR1 is SGHTS, CDR2 YDEGEE.

The chain recombines TRBV19 with TRBJ2-6, with TRBD1 matching 8 bases. Germline V lookup: CDR1 LNHDA, CDR2 SQIVND (reference sequence). The CDR3 has 15 amino acids. Trimming at V came to 6 bases and at J to 4 bases, leaving 5 bases not matched to a gene. CDR3 sequence (DNA): TGTGCCAGTAGCTCCAGGGGGCACGGGGCCAACGTCCTGACTTTC. Residues: CASSSRGHGANVLTF.

The chain employs TRBV5-1 and TRBJ2-7; 9 nucleotides match TRBD2. The J segment lost 3 bases and the V segment lost 2 bases, leaving 6 bases of the junction unmatched. Germline V gene sequence: CDR1 SGHRS, CDR2 YFSETQ. This CDR3 is 15 amino acids long. The CDR3 DNA reads TGCGCCAGCAGCTTAGGATCTAGCGGGAACTACGAGCAGTACTTC. Translated, it gives CASSLGSSGNYEQYF.

The J gene is TRBJ2-7, the V gene TRBV29-1; 9 nucleotides align to TRBD1. Germline V gene lookup returns CDR1 SQVTM and CDR2 ANQGSEA. The length of the CDR3 is 16 residues. Germline trimming cut 0 bases from V and 5 bases from J; bases unmatched to any gene: 11. The CDR3 sequence is CSVEDWVRQGGHEQYF. The DNA for the CDR3 is TGCAGCGTTGAAGATTGGGTTCGACAGGGGGGACACGAGCAGTACTTC.

The rearrangement links TRBV6-4 to TRBJ2-1, with a possible D match to TRBD2 (6 bases). The CDR3 runs to 15 residues. V dropped 2 bases and J dropped 4 bases, with 12 bases sitting between them. Germline lookup yields CDR1 MRHNA and CDR2 SNTAGT. The CDR3 region has the DNA TGTGCCAGCAGTGACACCGGGACTCTTTACAATGAGCAGTTCTTC. As protein: CASSDTGTLYNEQFF.